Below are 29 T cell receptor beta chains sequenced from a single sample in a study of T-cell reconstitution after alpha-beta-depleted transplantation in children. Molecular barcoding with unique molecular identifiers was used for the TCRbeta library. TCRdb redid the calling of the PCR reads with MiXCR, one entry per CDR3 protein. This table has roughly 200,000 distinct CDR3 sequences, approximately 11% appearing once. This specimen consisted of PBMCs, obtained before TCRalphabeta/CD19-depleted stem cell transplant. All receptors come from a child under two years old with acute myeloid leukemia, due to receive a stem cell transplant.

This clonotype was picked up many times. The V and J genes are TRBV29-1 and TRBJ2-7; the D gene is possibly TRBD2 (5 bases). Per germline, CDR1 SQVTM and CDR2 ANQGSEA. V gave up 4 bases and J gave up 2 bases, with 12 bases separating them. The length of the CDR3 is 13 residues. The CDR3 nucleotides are TGCAGCGTTGTTGGCGGGCGTCCCTACGAGCAGTACTTC. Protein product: CSVVGGRPYEQYF.

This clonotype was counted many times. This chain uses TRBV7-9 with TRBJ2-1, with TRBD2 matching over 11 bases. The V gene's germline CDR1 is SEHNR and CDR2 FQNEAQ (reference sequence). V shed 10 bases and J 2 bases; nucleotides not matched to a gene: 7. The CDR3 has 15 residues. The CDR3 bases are TGTGCCATCGGGGGGACTAGCGGTCCCTACAATGAGCAGTTCTTC. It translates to CAIGGTSGPYNEQFF.

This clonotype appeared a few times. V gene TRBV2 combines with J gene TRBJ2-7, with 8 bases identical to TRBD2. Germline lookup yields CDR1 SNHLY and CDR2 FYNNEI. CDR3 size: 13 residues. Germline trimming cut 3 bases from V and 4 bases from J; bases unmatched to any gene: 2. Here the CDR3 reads CASSERGVYEQYF. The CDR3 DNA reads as TGTGCCAGCAGTGAGCGGGGGGTTTACGAGCAGTACTTC.

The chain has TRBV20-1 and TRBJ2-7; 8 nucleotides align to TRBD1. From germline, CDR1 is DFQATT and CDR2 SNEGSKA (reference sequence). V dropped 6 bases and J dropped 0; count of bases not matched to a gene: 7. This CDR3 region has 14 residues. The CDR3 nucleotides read TGCAGTGCGGAACAGACAGGGGTCTCCTACGAGCAGTACTTC. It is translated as CSAEQTGVSYEQYF.

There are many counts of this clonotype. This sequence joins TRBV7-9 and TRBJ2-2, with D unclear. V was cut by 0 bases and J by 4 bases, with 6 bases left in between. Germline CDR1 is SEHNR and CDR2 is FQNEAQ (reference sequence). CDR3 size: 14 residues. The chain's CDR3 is CASSLATSTGELFF. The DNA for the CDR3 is TGTGCCAGCAGCTTAGCTACCTCCACCGGGGAGCTGTTTTTT. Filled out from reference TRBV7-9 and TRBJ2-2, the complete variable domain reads DTGVSQNPRHKITKRGQNVTFRCDPISEHNRLYWYRQTLGQGPEFLTYFQNEAQLEKSRLLSDRFSAERPKGSFSTLEIQRTEQGDSAMYLCASSLATSTGELFFGEGSRLTVL.

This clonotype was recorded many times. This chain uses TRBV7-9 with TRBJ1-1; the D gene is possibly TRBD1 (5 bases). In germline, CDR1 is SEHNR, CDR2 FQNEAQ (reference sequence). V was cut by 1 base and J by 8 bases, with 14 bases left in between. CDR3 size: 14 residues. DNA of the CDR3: TGTGCCAGCAGCTTAGACGTAGGGCGGGGCGAAGCTTTCTTT. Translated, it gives CASSLDVGRGEAFF.

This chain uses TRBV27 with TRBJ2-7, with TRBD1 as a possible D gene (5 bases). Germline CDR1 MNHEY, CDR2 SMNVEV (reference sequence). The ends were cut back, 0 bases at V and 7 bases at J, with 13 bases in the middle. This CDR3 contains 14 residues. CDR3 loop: CASSLSSRAREQYF. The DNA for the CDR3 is TGTGCCAGCAGTTTATCGTCCAGGGCAAGAGAGCAGTACTTC.

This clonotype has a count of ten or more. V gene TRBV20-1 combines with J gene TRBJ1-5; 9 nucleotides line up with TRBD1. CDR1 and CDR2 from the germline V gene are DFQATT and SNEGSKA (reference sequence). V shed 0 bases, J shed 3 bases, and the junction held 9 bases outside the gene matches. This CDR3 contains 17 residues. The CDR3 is CSARDLGGQGANQPQHF. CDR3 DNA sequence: TGCAGTGCTAGAGATCTCGGGGGACAGGGAGCCAATCAGCCCCAGCATTTT.

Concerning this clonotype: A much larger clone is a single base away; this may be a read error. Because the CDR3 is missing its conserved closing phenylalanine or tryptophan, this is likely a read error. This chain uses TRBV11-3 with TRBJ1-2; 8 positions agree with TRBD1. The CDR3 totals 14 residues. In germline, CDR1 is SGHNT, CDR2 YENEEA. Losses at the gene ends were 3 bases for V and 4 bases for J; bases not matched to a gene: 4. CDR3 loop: CASSLGQAIYGYTS. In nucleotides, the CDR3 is TGTGCCAGCAGCTTGGGACAGGCAATCTATGGCTACACCTCC.

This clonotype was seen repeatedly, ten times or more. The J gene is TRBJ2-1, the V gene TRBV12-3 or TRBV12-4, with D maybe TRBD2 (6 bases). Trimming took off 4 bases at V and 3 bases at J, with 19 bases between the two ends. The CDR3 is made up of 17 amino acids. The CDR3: CASSSAPSWRGYNEQFF. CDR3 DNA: TGTGCCAGCAGTTCAGCACCTAGCTGGAGGGGCTACAATGAGCAGTTCTTC.

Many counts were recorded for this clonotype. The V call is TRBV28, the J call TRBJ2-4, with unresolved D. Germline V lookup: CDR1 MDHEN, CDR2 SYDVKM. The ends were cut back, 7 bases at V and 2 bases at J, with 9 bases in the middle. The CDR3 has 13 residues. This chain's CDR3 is CASNGRSKNIQYF. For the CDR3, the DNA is TGTGCCAGCAACGGTCGTTCCAAAAACATTCAGTACTTC.

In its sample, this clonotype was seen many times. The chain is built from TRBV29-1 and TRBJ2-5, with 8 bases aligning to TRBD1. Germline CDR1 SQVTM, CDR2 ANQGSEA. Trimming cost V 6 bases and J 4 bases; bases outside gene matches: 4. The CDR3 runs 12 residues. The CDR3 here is CSVVTGVETQYF. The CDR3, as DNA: TGCAGCGTGGTGACAGGGGTAGAGACCCAGTACTTC.

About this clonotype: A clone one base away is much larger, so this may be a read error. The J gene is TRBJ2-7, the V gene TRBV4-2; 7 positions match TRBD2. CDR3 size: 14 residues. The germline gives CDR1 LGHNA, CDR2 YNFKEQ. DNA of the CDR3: TGTGCCAGCAGCCAAGTTCTAGCGGCCTACGACCAGTACTTC. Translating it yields CASSQVLAAYDQYF.

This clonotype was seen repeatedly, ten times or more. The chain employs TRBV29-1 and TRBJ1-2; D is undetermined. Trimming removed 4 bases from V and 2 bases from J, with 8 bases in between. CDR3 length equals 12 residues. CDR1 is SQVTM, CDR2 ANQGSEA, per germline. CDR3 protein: CSVVGFNYGYTF. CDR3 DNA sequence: TGCAGCGTTGTTGGGTTCAACTATGGCTACACCTTC.

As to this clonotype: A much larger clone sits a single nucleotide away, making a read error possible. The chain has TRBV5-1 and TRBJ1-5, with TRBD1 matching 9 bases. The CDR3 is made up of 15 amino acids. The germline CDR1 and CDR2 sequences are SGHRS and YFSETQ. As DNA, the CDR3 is TGCGCCAGCAGCGCCGGGACAGGGAGTAATCAGCCCCACCATTTT. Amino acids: CASSAGTGSNQPHHF.

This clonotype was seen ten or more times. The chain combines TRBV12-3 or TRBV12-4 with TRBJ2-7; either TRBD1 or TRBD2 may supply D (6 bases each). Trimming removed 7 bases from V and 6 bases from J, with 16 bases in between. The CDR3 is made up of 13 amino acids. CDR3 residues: CASNLRGAGEQYF. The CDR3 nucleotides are TGTGCCAGCAACCTGAGGGGGGCGGGCGAGCAGTACTTC.

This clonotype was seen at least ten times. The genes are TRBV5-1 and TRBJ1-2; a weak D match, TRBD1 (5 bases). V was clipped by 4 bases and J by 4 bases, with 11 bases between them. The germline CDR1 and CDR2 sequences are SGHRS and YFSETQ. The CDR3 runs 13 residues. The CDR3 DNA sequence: TGCGCCAGCAGCGGGGGACTTCTCTATGGCTACACCTTC. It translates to CASSGGLLYGYTF.

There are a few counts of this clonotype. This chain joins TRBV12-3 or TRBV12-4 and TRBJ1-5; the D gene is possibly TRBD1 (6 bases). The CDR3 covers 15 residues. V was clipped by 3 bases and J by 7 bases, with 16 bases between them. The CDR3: CASSLWGPRYQPQHF. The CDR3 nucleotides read TGTGCCAGCAGTTTGTGGGGGCCTCGCTACCAGCCCCAGCATTTT.

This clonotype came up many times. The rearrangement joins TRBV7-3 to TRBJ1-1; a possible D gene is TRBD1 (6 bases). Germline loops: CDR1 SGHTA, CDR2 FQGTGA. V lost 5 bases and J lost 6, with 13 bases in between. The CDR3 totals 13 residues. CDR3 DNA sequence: TGTGCCAGCAGCAGGGAGTACAGGGCTGAAGCTTTCTTT. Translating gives CASSREYRAEAFF.

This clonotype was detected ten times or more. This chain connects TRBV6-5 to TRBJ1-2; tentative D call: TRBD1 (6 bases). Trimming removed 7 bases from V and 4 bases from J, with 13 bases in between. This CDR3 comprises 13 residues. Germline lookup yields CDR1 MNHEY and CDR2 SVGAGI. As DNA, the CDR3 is TGTGCCAGCATAGGAGGCAGGGGCTATGGCTACACCTTC. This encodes CASIGGRGYGYTF.

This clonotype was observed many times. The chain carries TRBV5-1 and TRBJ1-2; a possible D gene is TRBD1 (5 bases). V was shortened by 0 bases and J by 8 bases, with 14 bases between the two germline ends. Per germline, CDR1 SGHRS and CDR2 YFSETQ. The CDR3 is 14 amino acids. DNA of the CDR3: TGCGCCAGCAGCTTGGGCTCGGGTACAGGAGGCTACACCTTC. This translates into CASSLGSGTGGYTF.

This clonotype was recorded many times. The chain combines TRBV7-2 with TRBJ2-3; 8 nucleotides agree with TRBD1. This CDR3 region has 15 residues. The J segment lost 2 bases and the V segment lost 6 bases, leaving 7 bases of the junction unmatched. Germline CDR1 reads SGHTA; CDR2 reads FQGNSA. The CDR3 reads CASSSTGQATDTQYF. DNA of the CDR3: TGTGCCAGCAGTTCCACGGGACAGGCCACAGATACGCAGTATTTT.

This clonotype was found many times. CDR3 in amino acids: CASSHEVLEGSTF. In DNA, the CDR3 is TGTGCCAGCAGCCATGAGGTCCTCGAGGGAAGCACCTTC. This chain uses TRBV3-1 with TRBJ1-2; D not resolved. The CDR3 covers 13 residues. V shed 3 bases and J shed 13 bases, with 18 bases lying between them. In germline, CDR1 is LGHDT, CDR2 YNNKEL (reference sequence).

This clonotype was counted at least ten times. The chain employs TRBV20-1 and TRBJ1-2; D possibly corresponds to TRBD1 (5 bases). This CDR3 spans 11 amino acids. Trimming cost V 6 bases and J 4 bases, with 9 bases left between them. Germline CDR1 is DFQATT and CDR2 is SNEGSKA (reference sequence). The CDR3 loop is CSAGTPYGYTF. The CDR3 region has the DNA TGCAGTGCCGGGACCCCCTATGGCTACACCTTC.

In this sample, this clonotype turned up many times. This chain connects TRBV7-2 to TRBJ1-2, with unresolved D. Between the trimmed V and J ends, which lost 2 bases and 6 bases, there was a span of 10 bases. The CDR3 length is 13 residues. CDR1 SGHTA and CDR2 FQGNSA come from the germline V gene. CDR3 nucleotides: TGTGCCAGCAGCTTAACCCCCCAGAATGGCTACACCTTC. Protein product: CASSLTPQNGYTF.

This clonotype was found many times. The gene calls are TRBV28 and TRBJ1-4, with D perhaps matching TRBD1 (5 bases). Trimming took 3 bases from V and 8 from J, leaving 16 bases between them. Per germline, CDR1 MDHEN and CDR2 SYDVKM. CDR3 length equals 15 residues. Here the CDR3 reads CASSFIGSKGEKLFF. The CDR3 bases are TGTGCCAGCAGTTTTATAGGCTCGAAGGGGGAAAAACTGTTTTTT.

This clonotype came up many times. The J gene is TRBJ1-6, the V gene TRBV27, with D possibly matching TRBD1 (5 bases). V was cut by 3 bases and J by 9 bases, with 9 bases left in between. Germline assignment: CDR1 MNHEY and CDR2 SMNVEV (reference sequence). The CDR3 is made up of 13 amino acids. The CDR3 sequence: CASSFGTFSPLHF. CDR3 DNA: TGTGCCAGCAGTTTCGGGACCTTTTCACCCCTCCACTTT.

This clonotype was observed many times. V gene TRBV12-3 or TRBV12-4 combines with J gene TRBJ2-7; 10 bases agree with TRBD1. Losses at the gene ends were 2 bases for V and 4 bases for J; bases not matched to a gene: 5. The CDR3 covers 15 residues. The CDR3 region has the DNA TGTGCCAGCAGTTTACGGACAGGGGGTCGGTACGAGCAGTACTTC. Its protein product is CASSLRTGGRYEQYF.

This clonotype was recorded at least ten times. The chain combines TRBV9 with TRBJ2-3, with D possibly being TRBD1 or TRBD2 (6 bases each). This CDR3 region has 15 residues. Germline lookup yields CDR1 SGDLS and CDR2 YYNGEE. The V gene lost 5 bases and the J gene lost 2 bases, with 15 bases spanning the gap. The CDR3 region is CASRRGVSNTDTQYF. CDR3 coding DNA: TGTGCCAGCAGGAGGGGGGTGTCGAACACAGATACGCAGTATTTT.